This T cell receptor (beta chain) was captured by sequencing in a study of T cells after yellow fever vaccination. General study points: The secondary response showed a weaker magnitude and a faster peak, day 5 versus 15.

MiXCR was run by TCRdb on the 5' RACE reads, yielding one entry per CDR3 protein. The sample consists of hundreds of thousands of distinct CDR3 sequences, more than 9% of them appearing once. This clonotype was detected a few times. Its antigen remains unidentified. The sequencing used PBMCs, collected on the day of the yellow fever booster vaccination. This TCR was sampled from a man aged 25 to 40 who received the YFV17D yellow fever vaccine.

In DNA form, the CDR3 reads TGCAGCGTACCTCGGTGGGGGGGTTATGAGCAGTTCTTC. As protein: CSVPRWGGYEQFF. This chain uses TRBV29-1 with TRBJ2-1; 7 bases align to TRBD2. The length of the CDR3 is 13 residues. The ends lost 6 bases at V and 8 bases at J; junction bases unmatched: 10. CDR1 is SQVTM and CDR2 is ANQGSEA in the germline V gene.